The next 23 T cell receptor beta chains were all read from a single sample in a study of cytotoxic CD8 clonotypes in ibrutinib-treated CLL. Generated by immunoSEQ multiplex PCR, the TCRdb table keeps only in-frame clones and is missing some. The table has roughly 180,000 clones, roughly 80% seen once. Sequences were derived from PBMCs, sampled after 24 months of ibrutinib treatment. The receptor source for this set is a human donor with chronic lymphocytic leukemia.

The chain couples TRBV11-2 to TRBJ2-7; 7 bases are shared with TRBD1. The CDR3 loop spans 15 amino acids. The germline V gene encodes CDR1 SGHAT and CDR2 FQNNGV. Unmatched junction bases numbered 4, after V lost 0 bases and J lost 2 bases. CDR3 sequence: CASSLDFGTAYEQYF. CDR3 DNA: TGTGCCAGCAGCTTAGATTTCGGGACAGCCTACGAGCAGTACTTC.

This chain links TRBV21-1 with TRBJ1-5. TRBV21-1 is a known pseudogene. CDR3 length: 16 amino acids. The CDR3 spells CASSIADGKRNQPQHF. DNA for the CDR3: TGTGCCAGCAGCATCGCCGACGGGAAACGCAATCAGCCCCAGCATTTT.

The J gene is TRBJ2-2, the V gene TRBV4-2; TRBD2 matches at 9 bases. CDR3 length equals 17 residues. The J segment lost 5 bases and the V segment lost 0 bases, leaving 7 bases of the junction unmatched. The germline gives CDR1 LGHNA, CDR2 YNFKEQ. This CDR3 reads CASSQDPRTSATGELFF. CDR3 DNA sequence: TGTGCCAGCAGCCAAGATCCCCGGACTAGCGCGACCGGGGAGCTGTTTTTT.

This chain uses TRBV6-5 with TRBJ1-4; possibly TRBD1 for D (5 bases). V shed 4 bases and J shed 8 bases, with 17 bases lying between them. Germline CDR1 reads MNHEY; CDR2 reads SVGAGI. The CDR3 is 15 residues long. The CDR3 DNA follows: TGTGCCAGCAGTTTTCTCGGCAGGGACGGAGAAAAACTGTTTTTT. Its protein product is CASSFLGRDGEKLFF.

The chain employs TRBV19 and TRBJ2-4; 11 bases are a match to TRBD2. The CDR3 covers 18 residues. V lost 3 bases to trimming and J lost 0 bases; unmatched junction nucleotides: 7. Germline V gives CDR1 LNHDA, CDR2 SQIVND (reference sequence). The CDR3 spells CASSMGLADVLAKNIQYF. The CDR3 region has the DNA TGTGCCAGTAGTATGGGACTAGCGGATGTGTTAGCCAAAAACATTCAGTACTTC. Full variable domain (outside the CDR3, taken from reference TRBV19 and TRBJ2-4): DGGITQSPKYLFRKEGQNVTLSCEQNLNHDAMYWYRQDPGQGLRLIYYSQIVNDFQKGDIAEGYSVSREKKESFPLTVTSAQKNPTAFYLCASSMGLADVLAKNIQYFGAGTRLSVL.

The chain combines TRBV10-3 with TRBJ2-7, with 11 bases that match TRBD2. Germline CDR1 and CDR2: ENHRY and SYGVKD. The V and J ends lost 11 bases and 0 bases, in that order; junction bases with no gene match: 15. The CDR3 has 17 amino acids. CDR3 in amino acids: CASETSGDLTHSYEQYF. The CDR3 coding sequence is TGTGCCTCAGAGACTAGCGGGGATCTTACTCACTCCTACGAGCAGTACTTC.

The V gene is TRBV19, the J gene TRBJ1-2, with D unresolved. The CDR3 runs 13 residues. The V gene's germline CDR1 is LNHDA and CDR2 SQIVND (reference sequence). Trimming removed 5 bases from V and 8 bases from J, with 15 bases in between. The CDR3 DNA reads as TGTGCCAGTAGTCCGGGAATGGTCGGCGGCTACACCTTC. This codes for CASSPGMVGGYTF. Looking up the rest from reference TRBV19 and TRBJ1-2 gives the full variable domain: DGGITQSPKYLFRKEGQNVTLSCEQNLNHDAMYWYRQDPGQGLRLIYYSQIVNDFQKGDIAEGYSVSREKKESFPLTVTSAQKNPTAFYLCASSPGMVGGYTFGSGTRLTVV.

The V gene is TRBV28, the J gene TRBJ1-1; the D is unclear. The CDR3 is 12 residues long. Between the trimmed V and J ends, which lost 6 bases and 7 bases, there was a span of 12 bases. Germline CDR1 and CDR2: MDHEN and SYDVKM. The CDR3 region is CASRRTVREAFF. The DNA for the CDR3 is TGTGCCAGCAGGAGGACCGTCCGTGAAGCTTTCTTT. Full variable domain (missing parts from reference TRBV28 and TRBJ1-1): DVKVTQSSRYLVKRTGEKVFLECVQDMDHENMFWYRQDPGLGLRLIYFSYDVKMKEKGDIPEGYSVSREKKERFSLILESASTNQTSMYLCASRRTVREAFFGQGTRLTVV.

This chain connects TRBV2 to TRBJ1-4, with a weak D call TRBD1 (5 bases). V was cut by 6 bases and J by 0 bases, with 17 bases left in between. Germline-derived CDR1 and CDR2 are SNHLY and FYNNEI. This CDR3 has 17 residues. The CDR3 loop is CASREGWIPATNEKLFF. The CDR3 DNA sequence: TGTGCCAGCAGGGAGGGGTGGATACCGGCAACTAATGAAAAACTGTTTTTT.

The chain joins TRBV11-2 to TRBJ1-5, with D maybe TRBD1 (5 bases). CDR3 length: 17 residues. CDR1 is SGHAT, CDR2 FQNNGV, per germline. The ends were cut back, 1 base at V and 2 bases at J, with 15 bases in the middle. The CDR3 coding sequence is TGTGCCAGCAGCTTAGGCGGGGGTTGGCAGGGCAATCAGCCCCAGCATTTT. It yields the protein CASSLGGGWQGNQPQHF.

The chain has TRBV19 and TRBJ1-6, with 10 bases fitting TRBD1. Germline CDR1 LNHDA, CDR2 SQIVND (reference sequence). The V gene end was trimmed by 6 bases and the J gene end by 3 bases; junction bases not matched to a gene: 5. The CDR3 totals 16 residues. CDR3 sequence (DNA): TGTGCCAGTAGCGCCTGGGACAGGGGCTATAATTCACCCCTCCACTTT. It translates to CASSAWDRGYNSPLHF.

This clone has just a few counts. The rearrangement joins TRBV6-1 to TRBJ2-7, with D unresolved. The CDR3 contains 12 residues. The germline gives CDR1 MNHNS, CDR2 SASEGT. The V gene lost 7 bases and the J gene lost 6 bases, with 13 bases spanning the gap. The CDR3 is CASTKGGFEQYF. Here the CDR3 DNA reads TGTGCCAGCACTAAAGGTGGATTCGAGCAGTACTTC.

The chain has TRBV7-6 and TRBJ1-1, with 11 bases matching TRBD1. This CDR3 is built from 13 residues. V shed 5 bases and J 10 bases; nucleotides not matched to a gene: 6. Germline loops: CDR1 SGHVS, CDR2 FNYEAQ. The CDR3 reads CASSHGTGGAAFF. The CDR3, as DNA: TGTGCCAGCAGCCACGGGACAGGGGGAGCAGCTTTCTTT.

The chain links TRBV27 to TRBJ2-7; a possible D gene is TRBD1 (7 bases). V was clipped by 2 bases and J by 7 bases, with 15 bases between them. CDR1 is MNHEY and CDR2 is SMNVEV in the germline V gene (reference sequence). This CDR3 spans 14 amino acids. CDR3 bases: TGTGCCAGCAGTTTAGGGGACAGACTAGGGGAGCAGTACTTC. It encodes CASSLGDRLGEQYF.

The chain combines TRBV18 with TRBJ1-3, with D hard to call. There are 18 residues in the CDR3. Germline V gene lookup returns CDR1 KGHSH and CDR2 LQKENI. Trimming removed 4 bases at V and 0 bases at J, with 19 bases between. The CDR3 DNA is TGTGCCAGCTCACTGGCCGCCCGGTACCGAGGCTCTGGAAACACCATATATTTT. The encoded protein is CASSLAARYRGSGNTIYF.

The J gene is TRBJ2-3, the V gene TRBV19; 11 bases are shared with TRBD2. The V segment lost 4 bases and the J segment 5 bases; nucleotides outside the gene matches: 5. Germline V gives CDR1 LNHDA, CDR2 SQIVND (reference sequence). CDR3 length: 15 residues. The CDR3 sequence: CASSKPSGRIDTQYF. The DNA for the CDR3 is TGTGCCAGTAGTAAGCCTAGCGGGAGGATAGATACGCAGTATTTT.

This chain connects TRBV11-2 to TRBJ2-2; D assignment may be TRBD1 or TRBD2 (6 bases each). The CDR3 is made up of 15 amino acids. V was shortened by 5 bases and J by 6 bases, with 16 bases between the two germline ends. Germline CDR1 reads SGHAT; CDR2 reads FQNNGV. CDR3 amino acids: CASSPRQEGSGELFF. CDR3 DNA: TGTGCCAGCAGCCCGCGACAGGAGGGGTCCGGGGAGCTGTTTTTT.

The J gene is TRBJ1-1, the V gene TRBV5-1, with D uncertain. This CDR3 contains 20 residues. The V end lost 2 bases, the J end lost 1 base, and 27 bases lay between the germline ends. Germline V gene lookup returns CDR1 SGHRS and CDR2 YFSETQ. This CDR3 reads CASSFMGKSGWSNENTEAFF. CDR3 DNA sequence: TGCGCCAGCAGCTTTATGGGGAAGAGCGGATGGAGTAATGAGAACACTGAAGCTTTCTTT.

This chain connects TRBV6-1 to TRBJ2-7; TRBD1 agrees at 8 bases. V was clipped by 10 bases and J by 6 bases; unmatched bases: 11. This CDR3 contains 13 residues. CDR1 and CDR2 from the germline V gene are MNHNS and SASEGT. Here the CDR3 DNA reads TGTGCCATTCGAGGGACAGGCTCTCGCGAGCAGTACTTC. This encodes CAIRGTGSREQYF.

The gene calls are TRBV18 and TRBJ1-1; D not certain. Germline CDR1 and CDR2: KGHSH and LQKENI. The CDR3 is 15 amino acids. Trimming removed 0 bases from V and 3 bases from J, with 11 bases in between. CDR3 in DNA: TGTGCCAGCTCACCACCCCCCCGGGGAGACACTGAAGCTTTCTTT. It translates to CASSPPPRGDTEAFF.

This CDR3 reads CSGQRQVNTEAFF. The CDR3 DNA sequence: TGCAGCGGCCAAAGGCAGGTGAACACTGAAGCTTTCTTT. The chain is built from TRBV29-1 and TRBJ1-1; D unresolved. Germline lookup yields CDR1 SQVTM and CDR2 ANQGSEA. Deletions cut 7 bases from V and 0 bases from J, with 12 bases between. The CDR3 consists of 13 residues.

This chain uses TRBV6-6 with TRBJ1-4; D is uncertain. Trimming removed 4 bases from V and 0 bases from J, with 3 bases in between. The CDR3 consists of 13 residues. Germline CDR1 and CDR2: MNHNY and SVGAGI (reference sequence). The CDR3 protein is CASSSATNEKLFF. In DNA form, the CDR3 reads TGTGCCAGCAGTTCTGCAACTAATGAAAAACTGTTTTTT.

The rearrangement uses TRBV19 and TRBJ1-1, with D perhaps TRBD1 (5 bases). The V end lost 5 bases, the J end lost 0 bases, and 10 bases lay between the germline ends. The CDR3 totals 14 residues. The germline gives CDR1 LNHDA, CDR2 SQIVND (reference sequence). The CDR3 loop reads CASSAGRLNTEAFF. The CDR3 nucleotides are TGTGCCAGTAGTGCGGGACGGTTGAACACTGAAGCTTTCTTT.